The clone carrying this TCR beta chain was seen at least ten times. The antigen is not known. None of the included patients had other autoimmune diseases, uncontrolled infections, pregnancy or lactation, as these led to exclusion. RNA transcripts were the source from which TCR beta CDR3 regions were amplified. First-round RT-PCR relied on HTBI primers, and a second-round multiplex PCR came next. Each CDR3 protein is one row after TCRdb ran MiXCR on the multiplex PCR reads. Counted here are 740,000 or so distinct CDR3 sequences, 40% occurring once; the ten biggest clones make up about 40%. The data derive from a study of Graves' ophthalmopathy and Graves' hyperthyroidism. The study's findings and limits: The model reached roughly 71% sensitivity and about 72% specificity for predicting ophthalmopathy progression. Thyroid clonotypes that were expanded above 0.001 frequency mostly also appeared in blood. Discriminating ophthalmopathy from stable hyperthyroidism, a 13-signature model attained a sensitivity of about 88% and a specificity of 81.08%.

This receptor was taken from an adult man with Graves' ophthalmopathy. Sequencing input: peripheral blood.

This chain's CDR3 is CASTGLYGYTF. For the CDR3, the DNA is TGTGCCAGTACAGGGCTCTATGGCTACACCTTC. The chain joins TRBV19 to TRBJ1-2; tentative D call: TRBD1 (5 bases). From germline, CDR1 is LNHDA and CDR2 SQIVND (reference sequence). CDR3 length equals 11 residues. V lost 7 bases and J lost 4, with 7 bases in between. The whole variable domain, filled in from reference TRBV19 and TRBJ1-2, reads DGGITQSPKYLFRKEGQNVTLSCEQNLNHDAMYWYRQDPGQGLRLIYYSQIVNDFQKGDIAEGYSVSREKKESFPLTVTSAQKNPTAFYLCASTGLYGYTFGSGTRLTVV.